This T cell receptor beta chain originates from a study of blood T cell repertoires in COVID-19. Study summary: Acute-phase and convalescent COVID-19 samples originated in the United States, Italy and Spain. PBMCs, B-cell-depleted T cells, or T cells were the source of the cDNA or gDNA that made up the material.

Trimming pared 5 bases from V and 5 bases from J, leaving 18 bases between. The CDR3 spans 15 residues. Germline CDR1 is MDHEN and CDR2 is SYDVKM. In the original processing: Quantification of nucleated cells was approximated via reference gene primer amplification. TCRdb's table, derived via immunoSEQ multiplex PCR, lists solely in-frame clones and lacks some. Clone size and V and J calls were adopted from that table, with D and trimming inferred from the DNA. The table lists approximately 390,000 clones, 85% to 90% of them singletons. This TCR came from a man between 18 and 29 years old with active or convalescent COVID-19. Sequenced material: peripheral blood. The V gene is TRBV28, the J gene TRBJ1-2; D remains ambiguous. The CDR3 protein is CASSVPARALYGYTF. The CDR3 nucleotides read TGTGCCAGCAGTGTTCCTGCGAGGGCGCTTTATGGCTACACCTTC.